One sample yielded the 21 T cell receptor beta chains listed below, sequenced in a study of blood T cells in healthy people across ages. PCR was performed a second time for about 6 to 11 cycles using a sample-barcoded 5' primer and a J-beta primer mix. In TCRdb, the 5' RACE reads were re-called with MiXCR into one record per CDR3 protein. This sample yields some 1,000,000 distinct CDR3 sequences, of which approximately 25% are seen a single time; about 0.69% belongs to the top ten. The same specimen was also included in a second study, on T cells of mothers and their children.

Input material: blood. Receptor source: a girl aged 2 to 9 in good health.

This clonotype has just a few counts. This chain uses TRBV18 with TRBJ2-5; 8 positions match TRBD1. The germline gives CDR1 KGHSH, CDR2 LQKENI. The CDR3 is made up of 17 amino acids. Trimming took 3 bases from V and 5 from J; bases not matched to a gene: 14. The CDR3 region has the DNA TGTGCCAGCTCACCTATGACCGGGACAGGCACGTACGAGACCCAGTACTTC. It encodes CASSPMTGTGTYETQYF.

The chain links TRBV4-2 to TRBJ1-6; 8 bases match TRBD1. Germline CDR1 reads LGHNA; CDR2 reads YNFKEQ. The CDR3 loop spans 16 amino acids. The V gene end was trimmed by 0 bases and the J gene end by 8 bases; junction bases not matched to a gene: 6. The CDR3 here is CASSQDMAGGYSPLHF. The CDR3, as DNA: TGTGCCAGCAGCCAAGATATGGCAGGGGGCTATTCACCCCTCCACTTT.

The chain carries TRBV28 and TRBJ2-2, with TRBD1 matching 8 bases. The CDR3 is 16 residues long. The ends lost 3 bases at V and 6 bases at J; junction bases unmatched: 9. The germline V gene has CDR1 MDHEN and CDR2 SYDVKM. CDR3 loop: CASSFPTRGPAGELFF. CDR3 bases: TGTGCCAGCAGTTTCCCGACCAGGGGGCCGGCCGGGGAGCTGTTTTTT.

The V and J genes are TRBV28 and TRBJ2-5, with 9 bases that match TRBD2. The J call may be in error: the DNA end matches TRBJ2-1 better. The CDR3 runs 16 residues. Looked up from germline, CDR1 is MDHEN and CDR2 is SYDVKM. The CDR3 nucleotides are TGTGCCAGCAGTTCCCCGGGGCTAGCGGGGAGGAATGAGCAGTTCTTC. Protein sequence: CASSSPGLAGRNEQFF.

There are a few counts of this clonotype. One end of the junction is discordant with germline, which a read error may explain. V and J are TRBV10-3 and TRBJ2-5, with TRBD1 matching 8 bases. The CDR3 length is 14 residues. CDR1 ENHRY and CDR2 SYGVKD come from the germline V gene. DNA for the CDR3: TGTGCCACAAATACCGGGACAGGAGAAGAGACTCAGTACTTC. Its protein is CATNTGTGEETQYF.

The chain combines TRBV29-1 with TRBJ2-7, with D perhaps matching TRBD1 (6 bases). This CDR3 comprises 15 residues. V was trimmed by 3 bases and J by 5 bases, leaving 20 bases between them. From germline, CDR1 is SQVTM and CDR2 ANQGSEA. This CDR3 reads CSVDGGSVGGDEQYF. Written as DNA, the CDR3 is TGCAGCGTTGACGGCGGGTCGGTAGGGGGAGACGAGCAGTACTTC.

This clonotype was picked up a small number of times. The J gene is TRBJ1-5, the V gene TRBV4-2; a weak D match, TRBD1 (5 bases). The CDR3 loop spans 15 amino acids. V lost 1 base and J lost 7, with 14 bases in between. Germline V CDR1 and CDR2: LGHNA, YNFKEQ. The CDR3 bases are TGTGCCAGCAGCCAAGCCCGGGGCCCGGGGCAGCCCCAGCATTTT. Protein product: CASSQARGPGQPQHF.

V and J are TRBV29-1 and TRBJ2-3; weak D call: TRBD2 (6 bases). The ends were cut back, 5 bases at V and 5 bases at J, with 11 bases in the middle. The length of the CDR3 is 12 residues. Germline loops: CDR1 SQVTM, CDR2 ANQGSEA. The chain's CDR3 is CSVIREIDTQYF. The CDR3 nucleotides are TGCAGCGTTATCCGGGAGATAGATACGCAGTATTTT.

The chain recombines TRBV2 with TRBJ1-5; possible D gene TRBD1, 6 bases. V shed 8 bases and J shed 4 bases, with 15 bases lying between them. This CDR3 has 14 residues. The germline V gene encodes CDR1 SNHLY and CDR2 FYNNEI. CDR3 region: CASSAEGVNQPQHF. The DNA of the CDR3 is TGTGCCAGCTCCGCCGAGGGGGTAAATCAGCCCCAGCATTTT.

The chain employs TRBV20-1 and TRBJ2-1, with 7 bases fitting TRBD1. The germline V gene has CDR1 DFQATT and CDR2 SNEGSKA (reference sequence). V shed 0 bases, J shed 7 bases, and the junction held 12 bases outside the gene matches. The CDR3 is made up of 16 amino acids. For the CDR3, the DNA is TGCAGTGCTAGAGATCCCCCAACAGGGGAGTTGAATGAGCAGTTCTTC. It yields the protein CSARDPPTGELNEQFF.

This clonotype came up many times. The chain combines TRBV28 with TRBJ2-2; D is possibly TRBD2 (7 bases). V was shortened by 5 bases and J by 1 base, with 14 bases between the two germline ends. Germline lookup yields CDR1 MDHEN and CDR2 SYDVKM. The CDR3 loop spans 16 amino acids. CDR3 nucleotide sequence: TGTGCCAGCAGTCCAAGGGGGGGAGAGAACACCGGGGAGCTGTTTTTT. It yields the protein CASSPRGGENTGELFF.

This clonotype was counted ten times or more. The chain employs TRBV13 and TRBJ2-5; tentatively, D is TRBD2 (7 bases). The CDR3 length is 16 residues. V was shortened by 5 bases and J by 5 bases, with 21 bases between the two germline ends. Germline V lookup: CDR1 PRHDT, CDR2 FYEKMQ (reference sequence). CDR3 region: CASSPPAGQGGETQYF. CDR3 in DNA: TGTGCCAGCAGCCCCCCAGCGGGACAAGGCGGGGAGACCCAGTACTTC.

The sample holds a few counts of this clonotype. The CDR3 region has the DNA TGTGCCAGCAGGGAGAGGCAGGGGGCGTTATCCTACGAGCAGTACTTC. Translated: CASRERQGALSYEQYF. V is TRBV28 and J is TRBJ2-7, with 8 positions matching TRBD1. After removal of 6 bases from V and 1 base from J, the junction contained 11 bases not matched to a gene. Germline lookup yields CDR1 MDHEN and CDR2 SYDVKM. This CDR3 is 16 amino acids long.

The CDR3 bases are TGTGCCAGCAGCTTGTGGAGCGGGGGGTACAATGAGCAGTTCTTC. Residues: CASSLWSGGYNEQFF. The rearrangement joins TRBV5-5 to TRBJ2-1; TRBD2 agrees at 9 bases. The CDR3 runs 15 residues. Germline trimming cut 1 base from V and 4 bases from J; bases unmatched to any gene: 3. CDR1 is SGHKS and CDR2 is YYEKEE in the germline V gene (reference sequence).

This rearrangement joins TRBV12-3 or TRBV12-4 to TRBJ2-7; D possibly corresponds to TRBD2 (6 bases). V was cut by 5 bases and J by 2 bases, with 16 bases left in between. The CDR3 totals 15 residues. The CDR3 sequence: CASSPALARPYEQYF. In DNA, the CDR3 is TGTGCCAGCAGTCCCGCCCTAGCGAGACCCTACGAGCAGTACTTC.

This sequence joins TRBV27 and TRBJ2-7; TRBD2 might be the D (7 bases). V lost 4 bases to trimming and J lost 5 bases, with 15 bases between them. Germline V gives CDR1 MNHEY, CDR2 SMNVEV (reference sequence). CDR3 length: 14 residues. CDR3 DNA: TGTGCCAGCAGTTCTCTCAGGGGAGGGGACGAGCAGTACTTC. It yields the protein CASSSLRGGDEQYF.

In its sample, this clonotype was seen a few times. V and J are TRBV12-3 or TRBV12-4 and TRBJ1-4; D is unclear. V was trimmed by 3 bases and J by 5 bases, leaving 10 bases between them. This CDR3 has 14 residues. The CDR3 nucleotides read TGTGCCAGCAGTTTCAGGTTAAGGAATGAAAAACTGTTTTTT. This gives the protein CASSFRLRNEKLFF.

There are a few counts of this clonotype. The genes are TRBV6-2 or TRBV6-3 and TRBJ1-1, with D hard to call. Germline V CDR1 and CDR2: MNHEY, SVGEGT. CDR3 size: 14 residues. V was trimmed by 3 bases and J by 7 bases, leaving 15 bases between them. The CDR3 protein is CASSYFSGPLEAFF. The CDR3 DNA is TGTGCCAGCAGTTATTTCAGCGGGCCTCTTGAAGCTTTCTTT.

This chain links TRBV27 with TRBJ1-2; a possible D gene is TRBD1 (6 bases). The germline CDR1 and CDR2 sequences are MNHEY and SMNVEV (reference sequence). This CDR3 is 15 amino acids long. V was clipped by 0 bases and J by 4 bases, with 12 bases between them. CDR3 protein: CASSLSLQGTYGYTF. In nucleotides, the CDR3 is TGTGCCAGCAGTTTATCTTTACAGGGAACCTATGGCTACACCTTC.

Regarding this clonotype: One junction end does not reproduce the germline sequence, and a read error may be involved. The rearrangement uses TRBV29-1 and TRBJ2-3; unclear D gene. The CDR3 loop spans 13 amino acids. Per the germline V gene, CDR1 is SQVTM and CDR2 is ANQGSEA. The CDR3 loop reads CSVVPVPPDAQYF. The CDR3 nucleotides read TGCAGCGTTGTCCCGGTCCCACCAGATGCGCAGTATTTT.

Only a few counts were recorded for this clonotype. J is TRBJ2-3 and V is TRBV7-2; TRBD1 aligns across 7 bases. Germline-derived CDR1 and CDR2 are SGHTA and FQGNSA. Trimming cost V 4 bases and J 3 bases; bases outside gene matches: 13. The CDR3 has 17 residues. CDR3 bases: TGTGCCAGCAGCTCCTACAGGGGCTTGATGAGGACAGATACGCAGTATTTT. Translating it yields CASSSYRGLMRTDTQYF. Looking up the rest from reference TRBV7-2 and TRBJ2-3 gives the full variable domain: GAGVSQSPSNKVTEKGKDVELRCDPISGHTALYWYRQSLGQGLEFLIYFQGNSAPDKSGLPSDRFSAERTGGSVSTLTIQRTQQEDSAVYLCASSSYRGLMRTDTQYFGPGTRLTVL.